This entry concerns a single T cell receptor (beta chain). Its target is not known. MiXCR, run by TCRdb on the 5' RACE reads, gives a single entry per CDR3 protein. The table has around 99,000 distinct CDR3 sequences, about an eighth seen once. This entry comes from a study of T-cell memory formation after mild COVID-19. Whole-study context: TCR clustering was largely donor specific.

Overall study results and limits: Clones that shrank (day 15 to 85) were balanced CD4/CD8, whereas later expanders leaned CD4+. Cross-reactive memory appears to have joined, as suggested by some responding clones showing up in pre-infection memory. CD4+ contracting clones were mainly CM and EM; CD8+ ones, EMRA.

The sequenced sample was PBMCs or a T cell subset sorted from them (not recorded which). The receptor comes from a young man who had mild COVID-19 (a few samples of this study predate the infection). Cell type and time point are not known.

CDR3 residues: CASRNRGANEKLFF. The CDR3 nucleotides are TGCGCCAGCAGGAACAGGGGGGCAAATGAAAAACTGTTTTTT. The chain couples TRBV4-1 to TRBJ1-4, with TRBD1 identical over 8 bases. Germline-derived CDR1 and CDR2 are MGHRA and YSYEKL. V shed 6 bases and J 5 bases; nucleotides not matched to a gene: 5. The CDR3 sequence is 14 residues long.